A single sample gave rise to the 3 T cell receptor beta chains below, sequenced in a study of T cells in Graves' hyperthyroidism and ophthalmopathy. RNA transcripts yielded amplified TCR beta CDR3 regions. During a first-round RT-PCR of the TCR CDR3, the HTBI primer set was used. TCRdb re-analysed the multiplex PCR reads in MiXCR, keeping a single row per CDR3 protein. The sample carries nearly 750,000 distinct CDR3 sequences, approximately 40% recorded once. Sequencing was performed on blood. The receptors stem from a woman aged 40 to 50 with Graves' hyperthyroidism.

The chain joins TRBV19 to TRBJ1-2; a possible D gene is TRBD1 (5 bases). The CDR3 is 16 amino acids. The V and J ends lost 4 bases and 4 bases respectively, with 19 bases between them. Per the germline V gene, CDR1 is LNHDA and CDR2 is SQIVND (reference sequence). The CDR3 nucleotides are TGTGCCAGTAGTACTCCTGACAGCAGAGTACGCTATGGCTACACCTTC. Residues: CASSTPDSRVRYGYTF.

The CDR3 nucleotides read TGTGCCAGCAGCTTAGACGGATTAGGCGAAAAACTGTTTTTT. This codes for CASSLDGLGEKLFF. V usage is TRBV7-2 and J usage is TRBJ1-4, with D uncertain. In germline, CDR1 is SGHTA, CDR2 FQGNSA. Trimming took 1 base from V and 8 from J, leaving 11 bases between them. CDR3 length: 14 residues.

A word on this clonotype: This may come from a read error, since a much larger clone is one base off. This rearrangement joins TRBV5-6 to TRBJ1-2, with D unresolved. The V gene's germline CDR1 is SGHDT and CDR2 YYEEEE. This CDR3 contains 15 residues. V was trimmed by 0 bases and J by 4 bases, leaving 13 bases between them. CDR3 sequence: CASSLAGEIPYGYTF. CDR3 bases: TGTGCCAGCAGCTTGGCCGGCGAGATCCCCTATGGCTACACCTTC.